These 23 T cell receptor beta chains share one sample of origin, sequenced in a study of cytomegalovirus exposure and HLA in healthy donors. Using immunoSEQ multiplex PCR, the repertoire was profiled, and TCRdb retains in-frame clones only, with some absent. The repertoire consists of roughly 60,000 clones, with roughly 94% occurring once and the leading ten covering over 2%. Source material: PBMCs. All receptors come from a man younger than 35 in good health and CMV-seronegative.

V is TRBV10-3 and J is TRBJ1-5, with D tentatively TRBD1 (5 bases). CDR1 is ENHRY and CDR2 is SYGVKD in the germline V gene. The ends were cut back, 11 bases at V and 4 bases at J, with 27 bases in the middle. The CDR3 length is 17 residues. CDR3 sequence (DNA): TGTGCCTCAGCGGGGCCGAACACAGAGGAGAGGAATCAGCCCCAGCATTTT. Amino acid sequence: CASAGPNTEERNQPQHF.

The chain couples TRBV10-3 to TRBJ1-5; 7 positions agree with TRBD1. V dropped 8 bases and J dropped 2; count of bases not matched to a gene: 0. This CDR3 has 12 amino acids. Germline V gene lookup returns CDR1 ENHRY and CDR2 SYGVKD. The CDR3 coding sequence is TGTGCCATCGGGACAGGCAATCAGCCCCAGCATTTT. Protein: CAIGTGNQPQHF.

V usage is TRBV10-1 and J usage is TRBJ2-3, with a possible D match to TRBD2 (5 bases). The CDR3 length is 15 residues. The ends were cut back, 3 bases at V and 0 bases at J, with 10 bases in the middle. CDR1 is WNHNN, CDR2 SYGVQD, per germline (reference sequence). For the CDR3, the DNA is TGCGCCAGCAGTGATCAGCGGCAAAGCACAGATACGCAGTATTTT. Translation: CASSDQRQSTDTQYF.

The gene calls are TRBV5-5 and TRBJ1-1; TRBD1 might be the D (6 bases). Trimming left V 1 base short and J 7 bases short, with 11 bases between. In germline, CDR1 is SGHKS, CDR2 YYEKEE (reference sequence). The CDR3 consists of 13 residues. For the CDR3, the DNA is TGTGCCAGCAGCTTGAGGGCAGGGGATGAAGCTTTCTTT. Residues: CASSLRAGDEAFF.

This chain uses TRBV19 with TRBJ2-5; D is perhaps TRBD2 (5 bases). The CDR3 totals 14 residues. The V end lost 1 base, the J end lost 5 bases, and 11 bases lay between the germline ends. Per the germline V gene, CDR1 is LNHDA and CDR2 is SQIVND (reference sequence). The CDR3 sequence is CASSIAGLGETQYF. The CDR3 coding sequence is TGTGCCAGTAGTATAGCCGGACTTGGGGAGACCCAGTACTTC.

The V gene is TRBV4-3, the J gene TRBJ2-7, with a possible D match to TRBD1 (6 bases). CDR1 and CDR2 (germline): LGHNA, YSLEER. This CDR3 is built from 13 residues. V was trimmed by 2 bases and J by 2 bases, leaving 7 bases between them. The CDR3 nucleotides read TGCGCCAGCAGCCAAAACAGGGCCTACGAGCAGTACTTC. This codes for CASSQNRAYEQYF.

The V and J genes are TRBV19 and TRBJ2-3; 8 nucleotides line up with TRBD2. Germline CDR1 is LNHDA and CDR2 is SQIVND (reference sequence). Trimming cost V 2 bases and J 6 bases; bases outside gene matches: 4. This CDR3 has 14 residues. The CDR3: CASSISGSSDTQYF. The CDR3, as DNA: TGTGCCAGTAGTATAAGCGGGAGTTCCGATACGCAGTATTTT.

CDR3 nucleotides: TGTGCCAGCAGCCCCGCGGATAGCGGCACAGATACGCAGTATTTT. Its protein is CASSPADSGTDTQYF. The genes are TRBV4-2 and TRBJ2-3; tentative D call: TRBD2 (5 bases). Germline V gives CDR1 LGHNA, CDR2 YNFKEQ. The CDR3 is 15 residues long. Trimming left V 4 bases short and J 1 base short, with 12 bases between.

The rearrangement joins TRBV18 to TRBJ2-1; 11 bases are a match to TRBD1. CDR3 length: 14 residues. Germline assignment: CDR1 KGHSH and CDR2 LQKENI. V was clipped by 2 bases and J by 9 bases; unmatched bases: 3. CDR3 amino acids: CASSPTGTGGEQFF. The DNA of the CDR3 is TGTGCCAGCTCACCAACCGGGACAGGGGGTGAGCAGTTCTTC. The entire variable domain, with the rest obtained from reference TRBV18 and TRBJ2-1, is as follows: NAGVMQNPRHLVRRRGQEARLRCSPMKGHSHVYWYRQLPEEGLKFMVYLQKENIIDESGMPKERFSAEFPKEGPSILRIQQVVRGDSAAYFCASSPTGTGGEQFFGPGTRLTVL.

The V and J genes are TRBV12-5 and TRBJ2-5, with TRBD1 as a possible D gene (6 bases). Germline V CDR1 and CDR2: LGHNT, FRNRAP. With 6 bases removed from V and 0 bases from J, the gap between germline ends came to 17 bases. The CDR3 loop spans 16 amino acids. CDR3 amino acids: CASGRVADRYQETQYF. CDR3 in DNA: TGTGCTAGTGGACGAGTCGCGGACAGATACCAAGAGACCCAGTACTTC.

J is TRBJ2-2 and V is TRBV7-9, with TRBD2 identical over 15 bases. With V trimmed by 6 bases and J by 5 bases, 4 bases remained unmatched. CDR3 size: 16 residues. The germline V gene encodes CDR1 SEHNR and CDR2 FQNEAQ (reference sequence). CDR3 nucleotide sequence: TGTGCCAGCAGAGGACTAGCGGGAGGGGGAACCGGGGAGCTGTTTTTT. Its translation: CASRGLAGGGTGELFF.

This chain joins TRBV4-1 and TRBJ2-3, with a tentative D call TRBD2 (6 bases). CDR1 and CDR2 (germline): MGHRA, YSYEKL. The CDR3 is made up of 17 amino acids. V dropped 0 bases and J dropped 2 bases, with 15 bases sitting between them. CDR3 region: CASSQERGTLSTDTQYF. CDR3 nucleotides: TGCGCCAGCAGCCAAGAGCGTGGGACTCTTTCCACAGATACGCAGTATTTT.

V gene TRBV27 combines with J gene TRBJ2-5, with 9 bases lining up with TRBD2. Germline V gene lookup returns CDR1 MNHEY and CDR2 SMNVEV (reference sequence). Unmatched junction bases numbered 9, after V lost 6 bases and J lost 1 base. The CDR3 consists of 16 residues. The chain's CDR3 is CASSRGSGGSQETQYF. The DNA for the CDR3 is TGTGCCAGCAGCCGCGGTAGCGGGGGTTCCCAAGAGACCCAGTACTTC.

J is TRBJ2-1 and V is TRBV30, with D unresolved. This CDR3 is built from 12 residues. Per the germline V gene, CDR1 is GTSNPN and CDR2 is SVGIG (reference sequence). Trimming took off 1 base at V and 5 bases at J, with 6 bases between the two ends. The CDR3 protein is CAWSGVDNEQFF. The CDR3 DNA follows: TGTGCCTGGAGTGGCGTAGACAATGAGCAGTTCTTC.

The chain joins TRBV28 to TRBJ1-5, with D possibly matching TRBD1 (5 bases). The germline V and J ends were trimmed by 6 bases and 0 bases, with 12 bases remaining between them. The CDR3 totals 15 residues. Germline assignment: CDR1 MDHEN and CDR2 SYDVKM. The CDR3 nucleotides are TGTGCCAGCAGGGTTGACAGTTATAGCAATCAGCCCCAGCATTTT. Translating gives CASRVDSYSNQPQHF. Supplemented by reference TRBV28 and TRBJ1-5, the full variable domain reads DVKVTQSSRYLVKRTGEKVFLECVQDMDHENMFWYRQDPGLGLRLIYFSYDVKMKEKGDIPEGYSVSREKKERFSLILESASTNQTSMYLCASRVDSYSNQPQHFGDGTRLSIL.

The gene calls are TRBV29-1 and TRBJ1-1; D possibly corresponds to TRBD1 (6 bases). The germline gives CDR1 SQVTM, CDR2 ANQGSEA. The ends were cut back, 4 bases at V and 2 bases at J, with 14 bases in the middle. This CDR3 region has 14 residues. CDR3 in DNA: TGCAGCGTTGTGAGGCAGGGGCAAAACACTGAAGCTTTCTTT. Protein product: CSVVRQGQNTEAFF.

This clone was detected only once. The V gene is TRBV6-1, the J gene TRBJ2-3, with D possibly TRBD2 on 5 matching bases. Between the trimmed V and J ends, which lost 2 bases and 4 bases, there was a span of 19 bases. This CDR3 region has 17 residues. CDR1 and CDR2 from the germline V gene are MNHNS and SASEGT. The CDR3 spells CASSELGSLHGADTQYF. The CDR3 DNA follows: TGTGCCAGCAGTGAACTTGGGTCCTTACACGGGGCAGATACGCAGTATTTT.

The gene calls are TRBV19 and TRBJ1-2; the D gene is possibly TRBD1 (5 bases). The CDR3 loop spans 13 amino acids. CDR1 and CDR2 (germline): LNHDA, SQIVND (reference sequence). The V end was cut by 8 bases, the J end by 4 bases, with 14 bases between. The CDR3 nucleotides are TGTGCCAGTCAGCCAGGGAGGGCCTATGGCTACACCTTC. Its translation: CASQPGRAYGYTF.

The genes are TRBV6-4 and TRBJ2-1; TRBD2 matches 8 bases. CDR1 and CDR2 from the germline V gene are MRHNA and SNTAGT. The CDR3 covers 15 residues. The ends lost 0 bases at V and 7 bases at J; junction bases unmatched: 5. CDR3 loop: CASSDSSGAGNEQFF. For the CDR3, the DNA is TGTGCCAGCAGTGACTCTAGCGGGGCGGGAAATGAGCAGTTCTTC.

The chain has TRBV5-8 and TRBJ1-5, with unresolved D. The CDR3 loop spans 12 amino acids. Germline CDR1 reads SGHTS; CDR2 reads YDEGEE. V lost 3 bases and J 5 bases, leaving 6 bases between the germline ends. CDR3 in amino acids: CASSSEDQPQHF. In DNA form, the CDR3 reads TGTGCCAGCAGCTCCGAGGATCAGCCCCAGCATTTT.

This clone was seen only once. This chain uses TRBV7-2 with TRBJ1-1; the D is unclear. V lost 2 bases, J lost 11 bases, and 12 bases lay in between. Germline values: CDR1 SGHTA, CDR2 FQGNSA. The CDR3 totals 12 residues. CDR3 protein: CASSLWPSGAFF. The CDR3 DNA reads TGTGCCAGCAGCTTATGGCCGTCCGGGGCTTTCTTT.

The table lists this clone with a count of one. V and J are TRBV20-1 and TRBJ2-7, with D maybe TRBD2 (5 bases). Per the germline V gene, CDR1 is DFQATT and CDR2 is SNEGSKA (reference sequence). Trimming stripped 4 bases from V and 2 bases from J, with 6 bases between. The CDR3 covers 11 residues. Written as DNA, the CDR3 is TGCAGTGCTACCGGGGCCTACGAGCAGTACTTC. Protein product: CSATGAYEQYF.

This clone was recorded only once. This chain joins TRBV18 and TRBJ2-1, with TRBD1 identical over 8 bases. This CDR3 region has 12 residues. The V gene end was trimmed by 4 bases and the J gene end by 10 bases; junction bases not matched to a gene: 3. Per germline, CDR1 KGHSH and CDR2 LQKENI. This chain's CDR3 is CASSRDRGEQFF. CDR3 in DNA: TGTGCCAGCTCACGCGACAGGGGCGAGCAGTTCTTC.